This T cell receptor (beta chain) was sequenced in a study of T cell responses to AZD1222 COVID-19 vaccine. General study results and limits: Repertoires were sampled only after the peak T cell response. Targets within unmutated variant regions were reportedly found for nearly half of spike-specific TCRs. Donors were mostly white British, more females; clonal diversity possibly underestimated. Across the whole spike, CD4 TCRs peaked at regions 160-218 and 743-854.

Regarding this clone: Its target is unknown. Its ends do not fully match the called genes, so a read error is possible.

CDR3 length equals 17 residues. The germline V gene has CDR1 SSHAT and CDR2 FNYEAQ (reference sequence). The data were produced by immunoSEQ multiplex PCR, yet TCRdb's version contains in-frame clones alone and is incomplete. Of about 120,000 clones listed, 85% to 90% were seen once; the top ten hold about 15%. Sample: peripheral blood, taken 28 days after the second AZD1222 dose. The sequence derives from an adult who received the AZD1222 COVID-19 vaccine. The chain has TRBV7-7 and TRBJ2-5; 11 bases line up with TRBD2. CDR3 bases: TGTGCTAGCAGCTTAACTAGCGGGGGCCCATTACAAGAGACCCAGTACTTC. Its protein product is CASSLTSGGPLQETQYF.